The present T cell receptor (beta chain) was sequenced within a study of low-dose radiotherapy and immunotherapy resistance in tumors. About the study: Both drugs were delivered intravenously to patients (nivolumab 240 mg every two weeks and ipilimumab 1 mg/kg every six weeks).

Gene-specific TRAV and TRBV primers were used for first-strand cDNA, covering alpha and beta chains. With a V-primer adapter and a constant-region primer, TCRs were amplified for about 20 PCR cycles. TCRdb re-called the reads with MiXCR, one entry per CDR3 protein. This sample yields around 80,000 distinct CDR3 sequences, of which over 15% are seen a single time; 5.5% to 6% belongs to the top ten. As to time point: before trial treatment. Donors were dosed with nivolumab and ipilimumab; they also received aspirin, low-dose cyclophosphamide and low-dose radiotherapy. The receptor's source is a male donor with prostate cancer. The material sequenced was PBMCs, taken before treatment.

The CDR3 DNA is TGTGCCAGCAGGCCCGGGACAGGAGTCAACGAGCAGTACTTC. Amino acids: CASRPGTGVNEQYF. The rearrangement uses TRBV6-1 and TRBJ2-7; 8 nucleotides match TRBD1. Germline V lookup: CDR1 MNHNS, CDR2 SASEGT. The CDR3 is 14 residues long. V lost 6 bases, J lost 5 bases, and 9 bases stayed unmatched.